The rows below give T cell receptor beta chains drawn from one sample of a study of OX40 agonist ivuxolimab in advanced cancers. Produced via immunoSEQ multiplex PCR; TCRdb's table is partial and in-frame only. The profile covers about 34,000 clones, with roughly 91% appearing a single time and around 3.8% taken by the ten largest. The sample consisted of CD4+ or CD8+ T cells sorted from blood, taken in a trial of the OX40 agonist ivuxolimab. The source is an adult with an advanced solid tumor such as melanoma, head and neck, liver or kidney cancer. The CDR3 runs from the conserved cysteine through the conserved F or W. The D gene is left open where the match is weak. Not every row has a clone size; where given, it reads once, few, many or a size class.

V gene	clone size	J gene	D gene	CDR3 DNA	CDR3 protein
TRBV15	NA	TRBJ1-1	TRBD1	TGTGCCACCAGCAGAGTATCGACAGGGGGTCATGCTTTCTTT	CATSRVSTGGHAFF
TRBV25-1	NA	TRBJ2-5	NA	TGTGCCAGCAGTGGGGTTGGGGAGACCCAGTACTTC	CASSGVGETQYF
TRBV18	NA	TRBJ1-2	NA	TGTGCCAGCTCACCACCGCGGGACGGACCGGCTAACTATGGCTACACCTTC	CASSPPRDGPANYGYTF
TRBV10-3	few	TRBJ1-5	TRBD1	TGTGCCATCAGTGGGGACAGCCTCCAGCCCCATCATTTT	CAISGDSLQPHHF
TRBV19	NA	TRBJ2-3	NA	TGTGCCTCTAAGTTACGGGGAACCCCAGATACGCAGTATTTT	CASKLRGTPDTQYF
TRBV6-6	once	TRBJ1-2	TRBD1	TGTGCCAGCAGGGACAGGGGTACGGCTAACTATGGCTACACCTTC	CASRDRGTANYGYTF
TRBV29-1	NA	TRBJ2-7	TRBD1	TGCAGCGTTGAAGAATCGGGGACAGGGGGCATGAACGAGCAGTACTTC	CSVEESGTGGMNEQYF
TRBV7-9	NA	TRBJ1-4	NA	TGTGCCAGCAGCTTAAGAAGCCTCGGCGCAGGAGGCGGTGAAAAACTGTTTTTT	CASSLRSLGAGGGEKLFF
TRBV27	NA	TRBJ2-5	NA	TGTGCCAGCAGTTTTCAGGGGTTCAAAGGAGAGACCCAGTACTTC	CASSFQGFKGETQYF
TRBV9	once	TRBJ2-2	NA	TGTGCCAGCAGCGAGGTACCTGGCGGGGAGCTGTTTTTT	CASSEVPGGELFF
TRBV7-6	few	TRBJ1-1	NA	TGTGCCAGCAGTTCGGATACGAACACTGAAGCTTTCTTT	CASSSDTNTEAFF
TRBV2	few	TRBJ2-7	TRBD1	TGTGCCAGCAGGACGACAGGGAGCTCCTACGAGCAGTACTTC	CASRTTGSSYEQYF
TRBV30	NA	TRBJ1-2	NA	TGTGCCTGCCTACTTGGGGGGGACTATGGCTACACCTTC	CACLLGGDYGYTF
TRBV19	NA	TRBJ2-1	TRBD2	TGTGCCAGTAGTATGGTCACCGGGACTAGCGGGTACAATGAGCAGTTCTTC	CASSMVTGTSGYNEQFF
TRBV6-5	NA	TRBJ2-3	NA	TGTGCCAGCAGCGGACTTGCAGATACGCAGTATTTT	CASSGLADTQYF
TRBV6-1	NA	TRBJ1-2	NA	TGTGCCACAGGTATTGATGGCTACACCTTC	CATGIDGYTF
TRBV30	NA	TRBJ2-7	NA	TGTGCCTGGAGTGTACTCACCGGAGGCACCTACGAGCAGTACTTC	CAWSVLTGGTYEQYF
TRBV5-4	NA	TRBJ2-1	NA	TGTGCCAGCAGCCCGAAGAGGGGATCGAGCAATGAGCAGTTCTTC	CASSPKRGSSNEQFF
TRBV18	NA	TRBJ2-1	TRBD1	TGTGCCAGCTCACCGGACAGGGACAATGAGCAGTTCTTC	CASSPDRDNEQFF
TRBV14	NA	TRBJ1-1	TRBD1	TGTGCCAGCAGCCAGAGACAGGGGGCTAAAGGAACTGAAGCTTTCTTT	CASSQRQGAKGTEAFF
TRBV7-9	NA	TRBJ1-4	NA	TGTGCCAGCAGCCAAGGGACAACCGCGGGTAATGAAAAACTGTTTTTT	CASSQGTTAGNEKLFF
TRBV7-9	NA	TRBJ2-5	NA	TGTGCCAGCAGCCAAAGTCGACTCCAAGAGACCCAGTACTTC	CASSQSRLQETQYF
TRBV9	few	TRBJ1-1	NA	TGTGCCAGCAGCGTAGGTAGCGGCACTGAAGCTTTCTTT	CASSVGSGTEAFF
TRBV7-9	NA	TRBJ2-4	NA	TGTGCCAGCAGCTTCACAGTAGCGGATAAAAACATTCAGTACTTC	CASSFTVADKNIQYF
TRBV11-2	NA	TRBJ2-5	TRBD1	TGTGCCAGCAGCTTGGGACAGGGTAGGCAAGAGACCCAGTACTTC	CASSLGQGRQETQYF
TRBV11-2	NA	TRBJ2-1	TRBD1	TGTGCCAGCAGCTTCGGACAGGCCGGTGAGCAGTTCTTC	CASSFGQAGEQFF
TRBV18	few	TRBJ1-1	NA	TGTGCCAGCTCACCATCGACGGAGCTGAACACTGAAGCTTTCTTT	CASSPSTELNTEAFF
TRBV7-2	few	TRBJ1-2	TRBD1	TGTGCCAGCAGCTTCTACTTACAGGGGGCCTCTGGCTACACCTTC	CASSFYLQGASGYTF
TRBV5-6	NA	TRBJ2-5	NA	TGTGCCAGCAGCTTGGATGAGACCCAGTACTTC	CASSLDETQYF
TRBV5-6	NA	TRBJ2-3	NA	TGTGCCAGCAGCAAACCTCACCGCACAGATACGCAGTATTTT	CASSKPHRTDTQYF
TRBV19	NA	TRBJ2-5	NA	TGTGCCAGTAGTACTGGGGGGCAAGAGACCCAGTACTTC	CASSTGGQETQYF
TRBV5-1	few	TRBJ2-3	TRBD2	TGCGCCAGCAGGGCTAGCGGATCAGATACGCAGTATTTT	CASRASGSDTQYF
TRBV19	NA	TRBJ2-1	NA	TGTGCCACTAGAAGGGAGACTAGTCGTCCCAGCTCCTACAATGAGCAGTTCTTC	CATRRETSRPSSYNEQFF
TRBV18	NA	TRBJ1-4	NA	TGTGCCAGCTCACAGGGTACAGCAGAAAATGAAAAACTGTTTTTT	CASSQGTAENEKLFF
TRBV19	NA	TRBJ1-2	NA	TGTGCCAGTAGTATTGAGTTCTTCAAGTATGGCTACACCTTC	CASSIEFFKYGYTF
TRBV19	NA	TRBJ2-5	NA	TGTGCCAGTAGTATAGGTGTCAGACCCTCACAAGAGACCCAGTACTTC	CASSIGVRPSQETQYF
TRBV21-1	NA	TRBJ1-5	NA	TGTGCCAGCAGCAATTCGGAGACAGGGGAAAATCAGCCCCAGCATTTT	CASSNSETGENQPQHF
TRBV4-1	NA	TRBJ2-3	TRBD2	TGCGCCAGCAGCCAAGATAATGGCCTAGCGGGAGTTACGCAGTATTTT	CASSQDNGLAGVTQYF
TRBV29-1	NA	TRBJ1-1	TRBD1	TGCAGCGCTTCGGGACAGCTGAACACTGAAGCTTTCTTT	CSASGQLNTEAFF